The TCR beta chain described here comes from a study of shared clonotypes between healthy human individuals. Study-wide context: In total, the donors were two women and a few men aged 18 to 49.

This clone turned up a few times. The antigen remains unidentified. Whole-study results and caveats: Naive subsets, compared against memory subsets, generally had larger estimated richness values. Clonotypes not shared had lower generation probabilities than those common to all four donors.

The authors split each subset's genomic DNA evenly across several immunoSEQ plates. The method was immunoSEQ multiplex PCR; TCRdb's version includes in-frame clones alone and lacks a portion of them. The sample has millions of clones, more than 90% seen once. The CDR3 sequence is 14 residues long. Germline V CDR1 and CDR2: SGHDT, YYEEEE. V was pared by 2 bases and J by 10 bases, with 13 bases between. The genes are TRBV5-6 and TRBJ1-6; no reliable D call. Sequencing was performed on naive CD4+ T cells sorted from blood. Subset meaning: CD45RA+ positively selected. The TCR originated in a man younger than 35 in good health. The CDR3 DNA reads TGTGCCAGCAGCTTCCGAGATGATCTCTCACCCCTCCACTTT. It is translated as CASSFRDDLSPLHF.